These T cell receptor beta chains were read from a single sample in a study of blood T cell repertoires in COVID-19. Profiling relied on immunoSEQ multiplex PCR, and the TCRdb table lists in-frame clones only, not all of them. The sample records roughly 500,000 clones, about 88% being singletons. Sequencing was done on a sample of peripheral blood. The receptors come from a man aged 18 to 35 with COVID-19, enrolled during active disease. The CDR3 runs from the conserved cysteine through the conserved F or W. The order of the fields is D gene, V gene, clone size, CDR3 length, J gene, CDR3 DNA, CDR3 protein. A D gene is named only where the DNA matches it firmly. Rows may omit the clone size; those that give it use once, few, many or a size class.

-	TRBV5-1	-	17	TRBJ2-2	TGCGCCAGCAGCTTGGAGGGGCCAGTTTGGGAAACCGGGGAGCTGTTTTTT	CASSLEGPVWETGELFF
TRBD1	TRBV19	-	15	TRBJ1-6	TGTGCCAGTACCGTCGGACAGGGGAGAAGTTCACCCCTCCACTTT	CASTVGQGRSSPLHF
-	TRBV5-5	-	18	TRBJ2-6	TGTGCCAGCAGCTTGGGGGGGGACCCCAGCTCTGGGGCCAACGTCCTGACTTTC	CASSLGGDPSSGANVLTF
-	TRBV29-1	-	11	TRBJ2-5	TGCAGCGTTGAAAAGCTGGAGACCCAGTACTTC	CSVEKLETQYF
-	TRBV12-3/TRBV12-4	-	13	TRBJ2-1	TGTGCCAGCAGTACCAGGGTCTACAATGAGCAGTTCTTC	CASSTRVYNEQFF
TRBD2	TRBV4-2	-	17	TRBJ2-2	TGTGCCAGCAGCCCAGCTATAGGACTAGCGAACACCGGGGAGCTGTTTTTT	CASSPAIGLANTGELFF
TRBD2	TRBV5-4	-	15	TRBJ2-2	TGTGCCAGCAGCGTCCTAGCGGGGAACACCGGGGAGCTGTTTTTT	CASSVLAGNTGELFF
-	TRBV19	-	13	TRBJ2-3	TGTGCCAGTAGTACCACGGGGGCAGATACGCAGTATTTT	CASSTTGADTQYF
-	TRBV28	-	12	TRBJ2-2	TGTGCCAGCAGTTTTTTGGGGCGGGAGCTGTTTTTT	CASSFLGRELFF
-	TRBV12-3/TRBV12-4	-	11	TRBJ1-1	TGTGCCAGCAGTTTACAGACTGAAGCTTTCTTT	CASSLQTEAFF
-	TRBV9	-	15	TRBJ2-5	TGTGCCAGCAGCGTAGGGTCGGGAGCTGGAGAGACCCAGTACTTC	CASSVGSGAGETQYF
TRBD2	TRBV6-5	-	12	TRBJ2-3	TGTGCCAGCCGTCGGGGGGAAGATACGCAGTATTTT	CASRRGEDTQYF
TRBD1	TRBV2	-	11	TRBJ1-2	TGTGGCCAGGGGGGAAACTATGGCTACACCTTC	CGQGGNYGYTF
TRBD1	TRBV5-1	-	15	TRBJ1-1	TGCGCCAGCAGCTCGTTCCCAGGGGGGAACACTGAAGCTTTCTTT	CASSSFPGGNTEAFF
TRBD1	TRBV2	-	16	TRBJ1-3	TGTGCCAGCAGTTCAGGGGGCGGAATCACTGGAAACACCATATATTTT	CASSSGGGITGNTIYF
-	TRBV5-1	-	15	TRBJ1-1	TGCGCCAGCAGCGTCACGGGACATTGGAACACTGAAGCTTTCTTT	CASSVTGHWNTEAFF
TRBD2	TRBV27	-	17	TRBJ2-2	TGTGCCAGCAGTCGTCTAGCGGGAGGCACGAACACCGGGGAGCTGTTTTTT	CASSRLAGGTNTGELFF
-	TRBV7-2	-	13	TRBJ1-2	TGTGCCAGCAGCTGGACAGTAAACTATGGCTACACCTTC	CASSWTVNYGYTF
-	TRBV6-5	-	15	TRBJ2-7	TGTGCCAGCAGTTACTACGCGGGACTCGCCTACGAGCAGTACTTC	CASSYYAGLAYEQYF
-	TRBV18	once	15	TRBJ2-7	TGTGCCAGCTCACCACTTAAAGGGGGCTCCTACGAGCAGTACTTC	CASSPLKGGSYEQYF
-	TRBV2	once	14	TRBJ1-2	TGTGCCAGCAGTGAAGCTCAAAATAACTATGGCTACACCTTC	CASSEAQNNYGYTF
TRBD2	TRBV7-2	-	16	TRBJ2-5	TGTGCCAGCAGCCAAGGGACTAGCGGGGGCCAAGAGACCCAGTACTTC	CASSQGTSGGQETQYF
-	TRBV3-1/TRBV3-2	-	16	TRBJ2-2	TGTGCCAGCAGCCAAGGCCAGCGGATCCGCGACGGGGAGCTGTTTTTT	CASSQGQRIRDGELFF